This passage covers 26 T cell receptor beta chains from one sample sequenced in a study of T cells after yellow fever vaccination. TCRdb re-derived calls from the 5' RACE reads in MiXCR, one entry per CDR3 protein. The data contain a few hundred thousand distinct CDR3 sequences, 17% of them singletons. The sequencing used PBMCs, collected less than 6 days after the first yellow fever vaccination. Every receptor here comes from a man between 18 and 35 years old who received the YFV17D yellow fever vaccine.

This clonotype has just a few counts. The rearrangement uses TRBV7-9 and TRBJ2-3; 13 bases match TRBD2. The CDR3 is made up of 16 amino acids. Germline-derived CDR1 and CDR2 are SEHNR and FQNEAQ (reference sequence). V gave up 5 bases and J gave up 2 bases; unmatched junction bases: 4. The CDR3 protein is CASSRTSGGPTDTQYF. The DNA of the CDR3 is TGTGCCAGCAGCCGGACTAGCGGGGGACCCACAGATACGCAGTATTTT.

This clonotype was counted a few times. This chain links TRBV4-1 with TRBJ1-3, with unresolved D. Trimming took 2 bases from V and 0 from J, leaving 8 bases between them. Germline assignment: CDR1 MGHRA and CDR2 YSYEKL. The CDR3 has 15 residues. The CDR3 reads CASSQRWISGNTIYF. The CDR3 bases are TGCGCCAGCAGCCAAAGGTGGATCTCTGGAAACACCATATATTTT.

This clonotype has at least ten counts. The V call is TRBV5-1, the J call TRBJ2-5; D is uncertain. The V gene lost 6 bases and the J gene lost 4 bases, with 10 bases spanning the gap. The V gene's germline CDR1 is SGHRS and CDR2 YFSETQ. The CDR3 extends over 12 amino acids. DNA for the CDR3: TGCGCCAGCAATGACGGGTTAGAGACCCAGTACTTC. It encodes CASNDGLETQYF.

The chain employs TRBV12-3 or TRBV12-4 and TRBJ2-1, with D hard to call. The CDR3 extends over 14 amino acids. V lost 5 bases and J lost 10, with 18 bases in between. The DNA of the CDR3 is TGTGCCAGCAGTCCTCAATTCGTGGGTGGGGAGCAGTTCTTC. This translates into CASSPQFVGGEQFF.

For this clonotype: This may arise from a read error, as a much more abundant clone is one base away. The chain links TRBV7-9 to TRBJ1-6; D ambiguous. CDR1 is SEHNR, CDR2 FQNEAQ, per germline (reference sequence). The CDR3 covers 13 residues. The CDR3 reads CASSLGGDSPPHF. In DNA, the CDR3 is TGTGCCAGCAGCTTAGGAGGAGATTCACCCCCCCACTTT.

The chain links TRBV12-3 or TRBV12-4 to TRBJ1-4, with D hard to call. The V gene lost 5 bases and the J gene lost 10 bases, with 14 bases spanning the gap. This CDR3 contains 13 residues. DNA of the CDR3: TGTGCCAGCAGTCGGAACATGGGCGCAAAACTGTTTTTT. This encodes CASSRNMGAKLFF.

The chain couples TRBV11-2 to TRBJ2-7; no clear D gene. CDR3 length equals 14 residues. Germline lookup yields CDR1 SGHAT and CDR2 FQNNGV. Trimming took 0 bases from V and 3 from J, leaving 9 bases between them. Written as DNA, the CDR3 is TGTGCCAGCAGCTTAGAGGTGGACCGCTACGAGCAGTACTTC. It yields the protein CASSLEVDRYEQYF. The full variable domain, its missing parts supplied by reference TRBV11-2 and TRBJ2-7, is EAGVAQSPRYKIIEKRQSVAFWCNPISGHATLYWYQQILGQGPKLLIQFQNNGVVDDSQLPKDRFSAERLKGVDSTLKIQPAKLEDSAVYLCASSLEVDRYEQYFGPGTRLTVT.

For the CDR3, the DNA is TGCAGTGCCCAGGACCCTACAGGGAATGGAAACACCATATATTTT. Translation: CSAQDPTGNGNTIYF. The chain has TRBV20-1 and TRBJ1-3; a possible D gene is TRBD1 (6 bases). V was pared by 6 bases and J by 3 bases, with 18 bases between. CDR1 and CDR2 (germline): DFQATT, SNEGSKA (reference sequence). CDR3 size: 15 residues.

V usage is TRBV20-1 and J usage is TRBJ1-2; D is ambiguous. This CDR3 has 14 residues. Trimming shortened V by 2 bases and J by 5 bases, and 15 bases separated the two germline ends. From germline, CDR1 is DFQATT and CDR2 SNEGSKA (reference sequence). Here the CDR3 reads CSARFVSTAYGYTF. In DNA, the CDR3 is TGCAGTGCTAGATTTGTTTCGACCGCTTATGGCTACACCTTC.

The rearrangement joins TRBV10-3 to TRBJ1-2; TRBD1 aligns across 8 bases. Germline trimming cut 10 bases from V and 4 bases from J; bases unmatched to any gene: 20. There are 17 residues in the CDR3. Germline V gene lookup returns CDR1 ENHRY and CDR2 SYGVKD. The CDR3 DNA sequence: TGTGCCACGAGGGAGACAGGGGCGACCGTGAGACCCTATGGCTACACCTTC. It translates to CATRETGATVRPYGYTF.

This clonotype was counted a few times. This chain joins TRBV20-1 and TRBJ1-5, with D uncertain. The V and J ends lost 0 bases and 0 bases respectively, with 3 bases between them. The CDR3 covers 13 residues. The germline CDR1 and CDR2 sequences are DFQATT and SNEGSKA (reference sequence). CDR3 loop: CSARDDSNQPQHF. The DNA for the CDR3 is TGCAGTGCTAGAGACGATAGCAATCAGCCCCAGCATTTT.

The chain is built from TRBV6-1 and TRBJ2-4; 7 bases agree with TRBD1. Germline loops: CDR1 MNHNS, CDR2 SASEGT. V shed 5 bases, J shed 0 bases, and the junction held 4 bases outside the gene matches. This CDR3 is built from 15 residues. The CDR3 region is CASSQTGLAKNIQYF. DNA of the CDR3: TGTGCCAGCAGTCAGACAGGGTTAGCCAAAAACATTCAGTACTTC.

The chain carries TRBV7-2 and TRBJ1-6; no reliable D call. The V gene lost 1 base and the J gene lost 10 bases, with 11 bases spanning the gap. The CDR3 covers 14 residues. Germline-derived CDR1 and CDR2 are SGHTA and FQGNSA. The CDR3 DNA is TGTGCCAGCAGCTTAGGCTTATCTGGGTCACCCCTCCACTTT. Its translation is CASSLGLSGSPLHF.

The V and J genes are TRBV10-3 and TRBJ2-1; D possibly corresponds to TRBD2 (6 bases). Per the germline V gene, CDR1 is ENHRY and CDR2 is SYGVKD. The CDR3 has 13 residues. The ends were cut back, 6 bases at V and 6 bases at J, with 12 bases in the middle. CDR3 protein: CAIRGGTLNEQFF. The CDR3 nucleotides read TGTGCCATCAGGGGGGGAACTCTCAATGAGCAGTTCTTC.

This clonotype has a handful of counts. The chain employs TRBV7-3 and TRBJ2-3; possibly TRBD2 for D (5 bases). Germline V gene lookup returns CDR1 SGHTA and CDR2 FQGTGA. V was shortened by 0 bases and J by 1 base, with 8 bases between the two germline ends. The CDR3 totals 15 residues. CDR3 amino acids: CASSLTFGGTDTQYF. The CDR3 DNA is TGTGCCAGCAGCTTAACGTTCGGGGGCACAGATACGCAGTATTTT.

The J gene is TRBJ2-1, the V gene TRBV7-3; D remains ambiguous. CDR3 size: 14 residues. V gave up 3 bases and J gave up 3 bases, with 9 bases separating them. Germline V gene lookup returns CDR1 SGHTA and CDR2 FQGTGA. The CDR3 nucleotides read TGTGCCAGCAGCTTCGGGCAAGACTACAATGAGCAGTTCTTC. Amino acids: CASSFGQDYNEQFF.

V usage is TRBV28 and J usage is TRBJ1-2; D gene ambiguous. Trimming shortened V by 2 bases and J by 6 bases, and 1 base separated the two germline ends. Per the germline V gene, CDR1 is MDHEN and CDR2 is SYDVKM. The CDR3 extends over 10 amino acids. In nucleotides, the CDR3 is TGTGCCAGCAGTTTACATGGCTACACCTTC. Protein product: CASSLHGYTF.

The gene calls are TRBV27 and TRBJ1-5, with 7 bases that match TRBD1. The CDR3 extends over 13 amino acids. J gave up 6 bases and V 5 bases, and 4 bases lay outside the gene matches. CDR1 is MNHEY, CDR2 SMNVEV, per germline (reference sequence). Here the CDR3 reads CASSPQGFQPQHF. The CDR3 DNA is TGTGCCAGCAGTCCACAGGGGTTTCAGCCCCAGCATTTT.

This clonotype was seen a few times. This sequence joins TRBV5-1 and TRBJ2-3; 7 bases line up with TRBD2. V lost 5 bases, J lost 1 base, and 7 bases stayed unmatched. From germline, CDR1 is SGHRS and CDR2 YFSETQ. The CDR3 runs 15 residues. The CDR3, as DNA: TGCGCCAGCAGTAGTCGCGGGGGTGGCACAGATACGCAGTATTTT. Amino acid sequence: CASSSRGGGTDTQYF.

This clonotype has more than one count but fewer than ten. The chain links TRBV6-6 to TRBJ2-7; D is unresolved. This CDR3 region has 12 residues. Germline values: CDR1 MNHNY, CDR2 SVGAGI (reference sequence). Trimming left V 5 bases short and J 7 bases short, with 12 bases between. The CDR3 DNA sequence: TGTGCCAGCAGTGGCTCCTTACCTGAGCAGTACTTC. This encodes CASSGSLPEQYF.

This clonotype showed up just a few times. The chain employs TRBV20-1 and TRBJ2-5; tentatively, D is TRBD1 (6 bases). In germline, CDR1 is DFQATT, CDR2 SNEGSKA (reference sequence). The CDR3 length is 14 residues. Between the trimmed V and J ends, which lost 4 bases and 5 bases, there was a span of 17 bases. The CDR3 DNA sequence: TGCAGTGCTACCCGGGACAACGAAGCGGAGACCCAGTACTTC. It translates to CSATRDNEAETQYF.

A word on this clonotype: The conserved phenylalanine or tryptophan normally closing the CDR3 is absent here, so this likely arose from a read error. J is TRBJ2-7 and V is TRBV4-3; 11 bases agree with TRBD1. The germline V gene has CDR1 LGHNA and CDR2 YSLEER. The CDR3 covers 15 residues. V trimming: 0 bases; J trimming: 7 bases; junction bases outside the gene matches: 5. The CDR3 DNA follows: TGCGCCAGCAGCCAAGATGGGACAGGGGGAAGGGAGCAGTACTTA. It is translated as CASSQDGTGGREQYL.

This clonotype has just a few counts. The chain carries TRBV12-5 and TRBJ1-2, with TRBD1 matching over 7 bases. Trimming took 7 bases from V and 0 from J; bases not matched to a gene: 5. The CDR3 is 14 residues long. CDR1 is LGHNT, CDR2 FRNRAP, per germline. CDR3 nucleotides: TGTGCTAGTGCCCCGGGACAGTCTAACTATGGCTACACCTTC. Amino acids: CASAPGQSNYGYTF. The full variable domain, with the rest looked up from reference TRBV12-5 and TRBJ1-2, is DARVTQTPRHKVTEMGQEVTMRCQPILGHNTVFWYRQTMMQGLELLAYFRNRAPLDDSGMPKDRFSAEMPDATLATLKIQPSEPRDSAVYFCASAPGQSNYGYTFGSGTRLTVV.

CDR3 nucleotide sequence: TGTGCCAGCAGCCAGCCGGACAGGCAAGAGACCCAGTACTTC. Protein product: CASSQPDRQETQYF. The rearrangement uses TRBV12-3 or TRBV12-4 and TRBJ2-5, with 7 bases that match TRBD1. The CDR3 spans 14 residues. V was pared by 6 bases and J by 2 bases, with 6 bases of the junction left unmatched.

The J gene is TRBJ2-1, the V gene TRBV11-3, with a weak D call TRBD1 (6 bases). CDR1 and CDR2 (germline): SGHNT, YENEEA. Trimming stripped 6 bases from V and 0 bases from J, with 15 bases between. The CDR3 is 16 residues long. The CDR3 DNA is TGTGCCAGCAGTCGTCCGGGACACAGCTCCTACAATGAGCAGTTCTTC. It is translated as CASSRPGHSSYNEQFF.

This clonotype has only a few counts. V and J are TRBV7-9 and TRBJ1-5, with D unclear. The CDR3 consists of 14 residues. Germline assignment: CDR1 SEHNR and CDR2 FQNEAQ (reference sequence). V was shortened by 4 bases and J by 4 bases, with 11 bases between the two germline ends. CDR3 sequence: CASSSTALNQPQHF. CDR3 bases: TGTGCCAGCAGCTCTACGGCCCTAAATCAGCCCCAGCATTTT.